These 4 T cell receptor beta chains were sequenced from one sample in a study of T cell repertoires in cytomegalovirus infection. Each CDR3 protein is one row after TCRdb ran MiXCR on the reads. This sample has about 110,000 distinct CDR3 sequences, with 29% found just once. These TCRs are of unknown antigen specificity. The sample consisted of CD8+ T cells from cultured PBMCs, taken from culture after CMV antigen stimulation. All receptors come from a human donor in good health (CMV status not recorded). Some clones in this sample may be carry-over from other donors' samples.

This sequence joins TRBV7-8 and TRBJ1-2, with TRBD1 matching 9 bases. The CDR3 extends over 16 amino acids. V lost 6 bases, J lost 2 bases, and 10 bases stayed unmatched. The germline V gene has CDR1 SGHVS and CDR2 FQNEAQ. The CDR3: CASSTPGTGINYGYTF. The CDR3 DNA sequence: TGTGCCAGCAGTACCCCCGGGACAGGGATCAACTATGGCTACACCTTC.

This clonotype was seen more than once but under ten times. The J gene is TRBJ2-3, the V gene TRBV5-5; 12 bases align to TRBD1. The CDR3 runs to 14 residues. V lost 4 bases, J lost 4 bases, and 1 base stayed unmatched. Per germline, CDR1 SGHKS and CDR2 YYEKEE (reference sequence). The CDR3 DNA is TGTGCCAGCAGCGGGACAGGGGGCGCAGATACGCAGTATTTT. Encoded protein: CASSGTGGADTQYF.

The chain recombines TRBV24-1 with TRBJ1-5; 9 bases match TRBD1. Germline V gives CDR1 KGHDR, CDR2 SFDVKD. The CDR3 is made up of 20 amino acids. After removal of 5 bases from V and 0 bases from J, the junction contained 16 bases not matched to a gene. CDR3: CATSVPTGGEGHYSNQPQHF. DNA for the CDR3: TGTGCCACCAGTGTCCCAACAGGGGGCGAGGGCCACTATAGCAATCAGCCCCAGCATTTT.

This clonotype was counted a few times. The J gene is TRBJ2-3, the V gene TRBV9; no reliable D call. Trimming took 3 bases from V and 10 from J, leaving 18 bases between them. Germline V gene sequence: CDR1 SGDLS, CDR2 YYNGEE. The CDR3 extends over 14 amino acids. As DNA, the CDR3 is TGTGCCAGCAGCGAAAGGTTTGACCACCAAGCGCAGTATTTT. It translates to CASSERFDHQAQYF.